The 21 T cell receptor beta chains below all came from one sample that was sequenced in a study of shared clonotypes between healthy human individuals. Cells designated naive CD8 were CD45RO-negative and were positively selected for CCR7, with terminally differentiated effector memory CD45RA+ cells excluded. Using immunoSEQ multiplex PCR, the repertoire was profiled, and TCRdb retains in-frame clones only, with some absent. Of about 870,000 clones listed, more than 85% are singletons. The sequencing input was naive CD8+ T cells sorted from blood. The source is a man aged 30-40 years in good health.

The chain combines TRBV29-1 with TRBJ2-1, with 7 bases identical to TRBD2. The CDR3 totals 14 residues. Germline CDR1 reads SQVTM; CDR2 reads ANQGSEA. V lost 4 bases, J lost 7 bases, and 10 bases stayed unmatched. As DNA, the CDR3 is TGCAGCGTTGGGCGGGATAAAGCGGGGAATGAGCAGTTCTTC. Translation: CSVGRDKAGNEQFF.

The J gene is TRBJ2-7, the V gene TRBV9, with 11 positions matching TRBD2. The germline V gene encodes CDR1 SGDLS and CDR2 YYNGEE. The CDR3 contains 15 residues. Trimming removed 3 bases from V and 2 bases from J; junction bases left unmatched: 4. CDR3 loop: CASSETSGITYEQYF. The CDR3 nucleotides are TGTGCCAGCAGCGAGACTAGCGGGATTACCTACGAGCAGTACTTC.

V and J are TRBV27 and TRBJ2-5; perhaps D is TRBD1 or TRBD2 (6 bases each). Trimming took off 10 bases at V and 4 bases at J, with 16 bases between the two ends. The CDR3 is made up of 13 amino acids. CDR1 is MNHEY and CDR2 is SMNVEV in the germline V gene (reference sequence). CDR3 bases: TGTGCCACCGGAGGGAGAGGGGGAGAGACCCAGTACTTC. Translation: CATGGRGGETQYF.

The genes are TRBV4-3 and TRBJ1-3; TRBD1 is a possible D gene (5 bases). V lost 4 bases, J lost 8 bases, and 18 bases lay in between. There are 15 residues in the CDR3. Germline V gene sequence: CDR1 LGHNA, CDR2 YSLEER. The CDR3 nucleotides are TGCGCCAGCAGCCCCCTACTGGGACGCCAGGACACCATATATTTT. Translated: CASSPLLGRQDTIYF.

As concerns this clone: Germline and junction disagree at one end, which may indicate a read error. The chain combines TRBV15 with TRBJ1-5; TRBD1 is a possible D gene (5 bases). The CDR3 has 9 amino acids. From germline, CDR1 is LNHNV and CDR2 YYDKDF (reference sequence). The CDR3 here is CMGPQPQHF. The CDR3 DNA reads as TGCATGGGGCCTCAGCCCCAGCATTTT.

The genes are TRBV5-1 and TRBJ2-1; TRBD2 aligns across 13 bases. The CDR3 is 16 amino acids. CDR1 and CDR2 (germline): SGHRS, YFSETQ. J was trimmed by 5 bases and V by 3 bases; bases with no gene match: 5. The CDR3 reads CASSSTLAGGNNEQFF. CDR3 in DNA: TGCGCCAGCAGCTCCACACTAGCGGGAGGGAACAATGAGCAGTTCTTC.

The V call is TRBV4-1, the J call TRBJ1-3; no clear D. Germline-derived CDR1 and CDR2 are MGHRA and YSYEKL. V was cut by 1 base and J by 13 bases, with 14 bases left in between. This CDR3 spans 13 amino acids. As DNA, the CDR3 is TGCGCCAGCAGCCAAGTAACAGAAAAACCTATATATTTT. Its translation is CASSQVTEKPIYF.

The J gene is TRBJ1-3, the V gene TRBV6-1; 7 bases align to TRBD1. This CDR3 comprises 14 residues. V was clipped by 2 bases and J by 4 bases; unmatched bases: 2. CDR1 is MNHNS, CDR2 SASEGT, per germline. The CDR3 DNA reads as TGTGCCAGCAGTGAACGACAGGGCGGAAACACCATATATTTT. Translating gives CASSERQGGNTIYF.

J is TRBJ2-3 and V is TRBV5-6, with a possible D match to TRBD2 (7 bases). V was trimmed by 0 bases and J by 2 bases, leaving 10 bases between them. Germline CDR1 is SGHDT and CDR2 is YYEEEE. CDR3 length equals 15 residues. The CDR3 DNA reads as TGTGCCAGCAGCTTGGCCGGGGGGCCCACAGATACGCAGTATTTT. Its translation: CASSLAGGPTDTQYF.

The chain combines TRBV7-9 with TRBJ2-2; D gene ambiguous. The germline gives CDR1 SEHNR, CDR2 FQNEAQ (reference sequence). V was pared by 1 base and J by 4 bases, with 10 bases between. The CDR3 has 15 residues. The CDR3 region is CASSLVQAATGELFF. The CDR3 DNA reads as TGTGCCAGCAGCTTAGTCCAGGCGGCCACCGGGGAGCTGTTTTTT.

The CDR3 reads CAIGTGLLSYNEQFF. DNA of the CDR3: TGTGCCATCGGAACCGGACTCCTTTCCTACAATGAGCAGTTCTTC. V usage is TRBV10-3 and J usage is TRBJ2-1; a weak D match, TRBD2 (5 bases). The germline CDR1 and CDR2 sequences are ENHRY and SYGVKD. The CDR3 spans 15 residues. V was shortened by 8 bases and J by 1 base, with 15 bases between the two germline ends.

J is TRBJ2-6 and V is TRBV10-3, with 7 bases aligning to TRBD1. In germline, CDR1 is ENHRY, CDR2 SYGVKD. Trimming took 1 base from V and 6 from J; bases not matched to a gene: 3. The CDR3 runs to 15 residues. This CDR3 is CAISEWTGEANVLTF. The CDR3 DNA reads TGTGCCATCAGTGAGTGGACAGGTGAGGCCAACGTCCTGACTTTC.

This chain's CDR3 is CATEGVSYEQYF. Here the CDR3 DNA reads TGTGCCACCGAGGGGGTATCCTACGAGCAGTACTTC. The rearrangement joins TRBV19 to TRBJ2-7; a possible D gene is TRBD1 (6 bases). The CDR3 is made up of 12 amino acids. Germline V CDR1 and CDR2: LNHDA, SQIVND (reference sequence). Trimming left V 10 bases short and J 1 base short, with 11 bases between. The whole variable domain, remainder taken from reference TRBV19 and TRBJ2-7, is DGGITQSPKYLFRKEGQNVTLSCEQNLNHDAMYWYRQDPGQGLRLIYYSQIVNDFQKGDIAEGYSVSREKKESFPLTVTSAQKNPTAFYLCATEGVSYEQYFGPGTRLTVT.

The table lists this clone with a count of one. The rearrangement uses TRBV27 and TRBJ2-4, with 7 bases fitting TRBD1. V trimming: 5 bases; J trimming: 6 bases; junction bases outside the gene matches: 10. CDR1 and CDR2 (germline): MNHEY, SMNVEV (reference sequence). The CDR3 has 15 amino acids. The DNA for the CDR3 is TGTGCCAGCAGTCCGTCCACAGGGGTGGGAAACATTCAGTACTTC. Translation gives CASSPSTGVGNIQYF.

V gene TRBV11-2 combines with J gene TRBJ2-3, with 8 nucleotides matching TRBD2. Losses at the gene ends were 2 bases for V and 8 bases for J; bases not matched to a gene: 15. The CDR3 has 17 amino acids. The germline CDR1 and CDR2 sequences are SGHAT and FQNNGV. Written as DNA, the CDR3 is TGTGCCAGCAGCTTACCGGGAGGGCCCGTGGTTTACCTTACGCAGTATTTT. Translating gives CASSLPGGPVVYLTQYF.

This clone was picked up a small number of times. This sample also contains other DNA sequences that code for the same CDR3. The chain couples TRBV6-5 to TRBJ2-7; 7 bases align to TRBD2. Per germline, CDR1 MNHEY and CDR2 SVGAGI. This CDR3 has 13 amino acids. The V and J ends lost 5 bases and 0 bases, in that order; junction bases with no gene match: 1. The CDR3 coding sequence is TGTGCCAGCAGTCCGGGGGGCTCCTACGAGCAGTACTTC. Translation gives CASSPGGSYEQYF.

This clone was recorded only once. V usage is TRBV7-2 and J usage is TRBJ1-1, with 7 bases lining up with TRBD1. There are 18 residues in the CDR3. Germline values: CDR1 SGHTA, CDR2 FQGNSA. Germline trimming cut 3 bases from V and 0 bases from J; bases unmatched to any gene: 13. CDR3 bases: TGTGCCAGCAGCTTTTCTATAGGGACAGCTAATCTGAACACTGAAGCTTTCTTT. Amino acids: CASSFSIGTANLNTEAFF.

J is TRBJ1-5 and V is TRBV6-1; 7 bases align to TRBD1. V shed 4 bases and J 0 bases; nucleotides not matched to a gene: 0. The CDR3 runs 14 residues. Germline lookup yields CDR1 MNHNS and CDR2 SASEGT. CDR3 nucleotides: TGTGCCAGCAGTGGACAGGGTAGCAATCAGCCCCAGCATTTT. Protein sequence: CASSGQGSNQPQHF.

This chain connects TRBV5-1 to TRBJ2-1, with TRBD2 identical over 8 bases. Germline loops: CDR1 SGHRS, CDR2 YFSETQ. The junction had 9 bases not matched to a gene; V was cut back by 3 bases and J by 4 bases. The CDR3 loop spans 16 amino acids. The CDR3, as DNA: TGCGCCAGCAGCTGGATAGCCAGCGGGAGTTACAATGAGCAGTTCTTC. Translation: CASSWIASGSYNEQFF.

The chain carries TRBV28 and TRBJ2-5, with 7 positions matching TRBD2. J gave up 4 bases and V 2 bases, and 7 bases lay outside the gene matches. In germline, CDR1 is MDHEN, CDR2 SYDVKM. There are 15 residues in the CDR3. The CDR3 here is CASSLRGSFGETQYF. CDR3 DNA: TGTGCCAGCAGTTTACGCGGGAGTTTTGGAGAGACCCAGTACTTC.

Worth noting for this clone: Additional DNA sequences in this sample encode the identical CDR3. V usage is TRBV27 and J usage is TRBJ2-1; D not certain. Germline V lookup: CDR1 MNHEY, CDR2 SMNVEV (reference sequence). The CDR3 loop spans 12 amino acids. The V end lost 2 bases, the J end lost 8 bases, and 7 bases lay between the germline ends. This chain's CDR3 is CASSLRGYEQFF. As DNA, the CDR3 is TGTGCCAGCAGTTTAAGAGGCTATGAGCAGTTCTTC.